What follows are 18 T cell receptor beta chains derived from one specimen sequenced in a study of T cell changes during pregnancy in multiple sclerosis. Using immunoSEQ multiplex PCR, the repertoire was profiled, and TCRdb retains in-frame clones only, with some absent. This table has tens of thousands of clones, 92% appearing once. The material was peripheral blood, obtained after pregnancy. All receptors come from a female donor with multiple sclerosis, enrolled in a pregnancy study.

The chain has TRBV10-3 and TRBJ1-5; 7 bases line up with TRBD1. The V gene's germline CDR1 is ENHRY and CDR2 SYGVKD. This CDR3 comprises 15 residues. V dropped 10 bases and J dropped 0; count of bases not matched to a gene: 9. The CDR3 protein is CATRDSLNSNQPQHF. The CDR3 nucleotides read TGTGCCACCCGGGACAGTCTAAATAGCAATCAGCCCCAGCATTTT.

This chain joins TRBV6-5 and TRBJ2-2; D may be TRBD1 (6 bases). Germline-derived CDR1 and CDR2 are MNHEY and SVGAGI. Trimming shortened V by 7 bases and J by 2 bases, and 11 bases separated the two germline ends. CDR3 length: 14 residues. CDR3 nucleotides: TGTGCCAGCACCATCAGGGGAAACACCGGGGAGCTGTTTTTT. The encoded protein is CASTIRGNTGELFF.

For the CDR3, the DNA is TGTGCCTTCCCCCTGGGGGGGCGAGATACGCAGTATTTT. Amino acid sequence: CAFPLGGRDTQYF. This sequence joins TRBV30 and TRBJ2-3; D may be TRBD2 (7 bases). The germline V gene has CDR1 GTSNPN and CDR2 SVGIG (reference sequence). The CDR3 consists of 13 residues. Trimming pared 7 bases from V and 5 bases from J, leaving 16 bases between.

The V gene is TRBV7-6, the J gene TRBJ1-1, with 9 bases matching TRBD1. The V segment lost 5 bases and the J segment 4 bases; nucleotides outside the gene matches: 11. Germline-derived CDR1 and CDR2 are SGHVS and FNYEAQ. The CDR3 extends over 16 amino acids. CDR3 DNA sequence: TGTGCCAGCAGCGAGCCGGGACAGGGTTTGGGCACTGAAGCTTTCTTT. This gives the protein CASSEPGQGLGTEAFF. Variable domain in full (rest from reference TRBV7-6 and TRBJ1-1): GAGVSQSPRYKVTKRGQDVALRCDPISGHVSLYWYRQALGQGPEFLTYFNYEAQQDKSGLPNDRFSAERPEGSISTLTIQRTEQRDSAMYRCASSEPGQGLGTEAFFGQGTRLTVV.

This rearrangement joins TRBV19 to TRBJ1-4, with a tentative D call TRBD1 (5 bases). Germline CDR1 is LNHDA and CDR2 is SQIVND (reference sequence). V lost 7 bases and J 7 bases, leaving 22 bases between the germline ends. This CDR3 is built from 16 residues. Written as DNA, the CDR3 is TGTGCCAGTACCCCGGGGGTTCCGGGCCCGGGTGAAAAACTGTTTTTT. Its translation is CASTPGVPGPGEKLFF.

This sequence joins TRBV27 and TRBJ2-6; D is unclear. The CDR3 is made up of 15 amino acids. CDR1 is MNHEY, CDR2 SMNVEV, per germline (reference sequence). V lost 3 bases and J 0 bases, leaving 6 bases between the germline ends. The CDR3 DNA reads TGTGCCAGCAGTTTCCTATTCTCTGGGGCCAACGTCCTGACTTTC. This codes for CASSFLFSGANVLTF.

A single count supports this clone. The rearrangement joins TRBV7-2 to TRBJ2-7, with 8 bases aligning to TRBD1. Trimming took 5 bases from V and 4 from J; bases not matched to a gene: 4. The CDR3 extends over 13 amino acids. Per the germline V gene, CDR1 is SGHTA and CDR2 is FQGNSA. The CDR3 sequence: CASSPDREYEQYF. The CDR3 DNA sequence: TGTGCCAGCAGCCCGGACAGGGAATACGAGCAGTACTTC.

The V gene is TRBV7-2, the J gene TRBJ2-7; 9 bases fit TRBD2. Losses at the gene ends were 5 bases for V and 5 bases for J; bases not matched to a gene: 10. This CDR3 spans 15 amino acids. Germline-derived CDR1 and CDR2 are SGHTA and FQGNSA. The CDR3, as DNA: TGTGCCAGCAGCCGAACCTGGACTAGCGCTAACGAGCAGTACTTC. Its protein product is CASSRTWTSANEQYF.

This clone has just one count. The CDR3 reads CASSSNRVIQETQYF. The CDR3 DNA reads as TGTGCCAGCAGTTCCAATCGGGTGATCCAAGAGACCCAGTACTTC. V gene TRBV13 combines with J gene TRBJ2-5; D is unresolved. The CDR3 sequence is 15 residues long. The germline V gene encodes CDR1 PRHDT and CDR2 FYEKMQ (reference sequence). Trimming shortened V by 6 bases and J by 1 base, and 15 bases separated the two germline ends.

CDR3 bases: TGTGCCAGCAGTGGGGAAACCAGCGGGGCGAACTACGAGCAGTACTTC. Translated, it gives CASSGETSGANYEQYF. This chain uses TRBV25-1 with TRBJ2-7, with 7 bases lining up with TRBD2. The germline V gene encodes CDR1 MGHDK and CDR2 SYGVNS. This CDR3 spans 16 amino acids. The trim removed 4 bases at V and 3 bases at J, leaving 12 bases unmatched.

This rearrangement joins TRBV9 to TRBJ1-2; D is ambiguous. V lost 4 bases and J 9 bases, leaving 22 bases between the germline ends. This CDR3 contains 15 residues. Looked up from germline, CDR1 is SGDLS and CDR2 is YYNGEE. CDR3 sequence: CASSQPAGTEWSYTF. The DNA for the CDR3 is TGTGCCAGCAGCCAACCCGCGGGAACAGAATGGAGCTACACCTTC.

Worth noting for this clone: The junction departs from germline at one end; a sequencing error may be responsible. The chain employs TRBV18 and TRBJ2-7; 8 nucleotides agree with TRBD1. The CDR3 runs 16 residues. CDR1 KGHSH and CDR2 LQKENI come from the germline V gene. The CDR3 DNA follows: TGTGCCAGCTCCCCACCAGGGCAGGGGGCTGACTACGAGCAGTACTTC. Translation gives CASSPPGQGADYEQYF.

The chain is built from TRBV9 and TRBJ1-2, with a weak D call TRBD1 (6 bases). Trimming removed 3 bases from V and 5 bases from J, with 20 bases in between. CDR1 and CDR2 from the germline V gene are SGDLS and YYNGEE. CDR3 length: 16 residues. Here the CDR3 DNA reads TGTGCCAGCAGCGCCTTTGACAGTACAGGGCATTATGGCTACACCTTC. This codes for CASSAFDSTGHYGYTF.

The chain couples TRBV6-1 to TRBJ1-5; 8 bases line up with TRBD1. The germline V gene has CDR1 MNHNS and CDR2 SASEGT. There are 15 residues in the CDR3. V shed 6 bases, J shed 5 bases, and the junction held 9 bases outside the gene matches. The DNA of the CDR3 is TGTGCCAGCAGCCCGGACAGGGCTGGGGATCAGCCCCAGCATTTT. Its protein is CASSPDRAGDQPQHF.

The gene calls are TRBV4-1 and TRBJ1-1, with D perhaps TRBD1 (5 bases). The CDR3 is 15 amino acids. V was cut by 0 bases and J by 1 base, with 9 bases left in between. Germline lookup yields CDR1 MGHRA and CDR2 YSYEKL. The CDR3 region is CASSQEGRGNTEAFF. The CDR3 DNA follows: TGCGCCAGCAGCCAAGAGGGGCGAGGGAACACTGAAGCTTTCTTT.

V usage is TRBV11-1 and J usage is TRBJ2-5; D might be TRBD1 (5 bases). Germline values: CDR1 SGHAT, CDR2 FQDESV (reference sequence). Trimming removed 1 base from V and 4 bases from J, with 7 bases in between. The CDR3 is made up of 13 amino acids. In nucleotides, the CDR3 is TGTGCCAGCAGCTTAGGGGGCTTAGAGACCCAGTACTTC. This translates into CASSLGGLETQYF. Full variable domain (outside the CDR3, taken from reference TRBV11-1 and TRBJ2-5): EAEVAQSPRYKITEKSQAVAFWCDPISGHATLYWYRQILGQGPELLVQFQDESVVDDSQLPKDRFSAERLKGVDSTLKIQPAELGDSAMYLCASSLGGLETQYFGPGTRLLVL.

The rearrangement links TRBV29-1 to TRBJ1-2; 8 bases fit TRBD1. Germline V gene sequence: CDR1 SQVTM, CDR2 ANQGSEA. V lost 2 bases, J lost 6 bases, and 5 bases stayed unmatched. The CDR3 contains 13 residues. CDR3 sequence: CSVEYQDRDGYTF. CDR3 nucleotide sequence: TGCAGCGTTGAATATCAGGACAGGGATGGCTACACCTTC.

This rearrangement joins TRBV5-5 to TRBJ1-3, with a tentative D call TRBD1 (6 bases). V was clipped by 0 bases and J by 0 bases, with 16 bases between them. The CDR3 totals 18 residues. In germline, CDR1 is SGHKS, CDR2 YYEKEE (reference sequence). Here the CDR3 DNA reads TGTGCCAGCAGCTTGGCGCAGGTGTCAGGGGCCTCTGGAAACACCATATATTTT. It yields the protein CASSLAQVSGASGNTIYF.